Each of the 29 T cell receptor beta chains below was sequenced from the same sample in a study of T-cell reconstitution after alpha-beta-depleted transplantation in children. Unique molecular identifiers were incorporated during preparation of the TCRbeta library. TCRdb re-called the PCR reads through MiXCR, storing one row per CDR3 protein. Among around 240,000 distinct CDR3 sequences listed, around 9.7% were seen once. This material consisted of PBMCs from the stem cell graft donor, taken from the stem cell graft. These receptors all come from a human donor who donated a stem cell graft to a child with SCID.

This clonotype was recorded at least ten times. The CDR3 ends on some other residue instead of the conserved phenylalanine or tryptophan, so this is likely a read error. V and J are TRBV29-1 and TRBJ1-1, with D uncertain. The CDR3 runs to 11 residues. CDR1 SQVTM and CDR2 ANQGSEA come from the germline V gene. Trimming shortened V by 8 bases and J by 5 bases, and 12 bases separated the two germline ends. The CDR3 DNA sequence: TGCAGCCTCTCGTCTCTGACTGAAGCTTTCCTT. This gives the protein CSLSSLTEAFL.

This clonotype was seen at least ten times. The rearrangement links TRBV10-3 to TRBJ1-1, with a possible D match to TRBD1 (5 bases). Germline CDR1 reads ENHRY; CDR2 reads SYGVKD. The CDR3 is 15 residues long. Trimming took 3 bases from V and 2 from J, leaving 13 bases between them. CDR3 bases: TGTGCCATCAGTGATGGGGCGGCTGATAACACTGAAGCTTTCTTT. This codes for CAISDGAADNTEAFF.

The table lists this clonotype with many counts. This chain connects TRBV5-4 to TRBJ2-1; TRBD2 aligns across 9 bases. The V segment lost 1 base and the J segment 7 bases; nucleotides outside the gene matches: 6. The length of the CDR3 is 15 residues. Germline-derived CDR1 and CDR2 are SGHNT and YYREEE (reference sequence). The CDR3 bases are TGTGCCAGCAGCTTGACCGGCGGGGGGGCTAATGAGCAGTTCTTC. Residues: CASSLTGGGANEQFF.

This clonotype appeared many times. The chain recombines TRBV5-6 with TRBJ2-3, with a tentative D call TRBD1 (6 bases). V gave up 4 bases and J gave up 4 bases, with 16 bases separating them. The CDR3 has 15 amino acids. Germline CDR1 is SGHDT and CDR2 is YYEEEE. CDR3 loop: CASSLGQFSPDTQYF. The CDR3 region has the DNA TGTGCCAGCAGCCTCGGACAGTTCAGTCCAGATACGCAGTATTTT.

In this sample, this clonotype turned up many times. The genes are TRBV5-1 and TRBJ2-3; maybe TRBD1 (5 bases). Trimming cost V 3 bases and J 1 base, with 9 bases left between them. There are 14 residues in the CDR3. CDR1 is SGHRS and CDR2 is YFSETQ in the germline V gene. CDR3 sequence: CASSYMTGTDTQYF. CDR3 bases: TGCGCCAGCAGCTATATGACAGGCACAGATACGCAGTATTTT. The variable domain in full, completed from reference TRBV5-1 and TRBJ2-3, reads KAGVTQTPRYLIKTRGQQVTLSCSPISGHRSVSWYQQTPGQGLQFLFEYFSETQRNKGNFPGRFSGRQFSNSRSEMNVSTLELGDSALYLCASSYMTGTDTQYFGPGTRLTVL.

This clonotype was seen ten or more times. CDR3 nucleotides: TGTGCCAGCAGCTTAGTCGGGGGTAAGACTGAAGCTTTCTTT. Its translation is CASSLVGGKTEAFF. V and J are TRBV7-8 and TRBJ1-1; a weak D match, TRBD1 (5 bases). Trimming pared 1 base from V and 5 bases from J, leaving 11 bases between. This CDR3 is built from 14 residues. Germline-derived CDR1 and CDR2 are SGHVS and FQNEAQ.

This clonotype was counted between two and nine times. This sequence joins TRBV6-1 and TRBJ1-1; D unclear. V was clipped by 7 bases and J by 4 bases, with 13 bases between them. Looked up from germline, CDR1 is MNHNS and CDR2 is SASEGT. The CDR3 length is 13 residues. The CDR3 spells CASTPWLSTEAFF. CDR3 nucleotide sequence: TGTGCCAGCACACCGTGGTTGAGCACTGAAGCTTTCTTT.

This clonotype has ten or more counts. The chain uses TRBV29-1 and TRBJ1-2; possible D gene TRBD1, 5 bases. The CDR3 length is 16 residues. Trimming removed 1 base at V and 7 bases at J, with 22 bases between. Germline values: CDR1 SQVTM, CDR2 ANQGSEA. CDR3 nucleotide sequence: TGCAGCGTTGAAGGGGGCGGCAGGGTCCCTCTGGGTGGCTACACCTTC. Translation gives CSVEGGGRVPLGGYTF.

In this sample, this clonotype turned up many times. This sequence joins TRBV12-3 or TRBV12-4 and TRBJ2-3; 8 bases are shared with TRBD2. V lost 6 bases to trimming and J lost 5 bases; unmatched junction nucleotides: 7. The CDR3 is made up of 14 amino acids. CDR3 DNA sequence: TGTGCCAGCAGCCGTAGCGGGGTGGTAGATACGCAGTATTTT. It encodes CASSRSGVVDTQYF.

This clonotype occurred a few times. The CDR3 loop reads CAWSVLRTQPRGDYGYTF. Here the CDR3 DNA reads TGTGCCTGGAGTGTACTCCGGACGCAACCTCGGGGTGACTATGGCTACACCTTC. The chain has TRBV30 and TRBJ1-2; D gene unclear. The V end was cut by 0 bases, the J end by 3 bases, with 23 bases between. Germline V gene sequence: CDR1 GTSNPN, CDR2 SVGIG (reference sequence). The CDR3 spans 18 residues.

This clonotype was recorded at least ten times. This chain joins TRBV5-4 and TRBJ2-7, with TRBD2 matching over 10 bases. CDR3 length: 15 residues. The junction had 5 bases not matched to a gene; V was cut back by 4 bases and J by 1 base. Per the germline V gene, CDR1 is SGHNT and CDR2 is YYREEE (reference sequence). The DNA for the CDR3 is TGTGCCAGCAGCCCGGGGACTAGCGCTTCCTACGAGCAGTACTTC. Residues: CASSPGTSASYEQYF.

This clonotype turned up a few times. The rearrangement joins TRBV15 to TRBJ2-6, with 8 bases lining up with TRBD1. This CDR3 region has 16 residues. Unmatched junction bases numbered 2, after V lost 3 bases and J lost 1 base. Germline V gene data show CDR1 as LNHNV and CDR2 as YYDKDF (reference sequence). The CDR3 reads CATSRDRVSGANVLTF. In DNA form, the CDR3 reads TGTGCCACCAGCAGGGACAGGGTTTCTGGGGCCAACGTCCTGACTTTC.

This clonotype was counted ten times or more. The chain is built from TRBV6-5 and TRBJ1-1; D gene uncertain. The germline gives CDR1 MNHEY, CDR2 SVGAGI. V was shortened by 4 bases and J by 3 bases, with 12 bases between the two germline ends. CDR3 length: 14 amino acids. This CDR3 is CASSLALSDTEAFF. Here the CDR3 DNA reads TGTGCCAGCAGTTTGGCGTTATCTGACACTGAAGCTTTCTTT.

This clonotype has ten or more counts. The chain couples TRBV3-1 to TRBJ1-1, with D possibly matching TRBD1 (6 bases). V was trimmed by 0 bases and J by 7 bases, leaving 15 bases between them. Germline V gene data show CDR1 as LGHDT and CDR2 as YNNKEL (reference sequence). The CDR3 is 15 amino acids. The CDR3 is CASSQDGGRAYEAFF. CDR3 nucleotides: TGTGCCAGCAGCCAAGATGGGGGCAGAGCTTATGAAGCTTTCTTT.

This clonotype was detected many times. The CDR3 sequence: CASTISPGSRSGANVLTF. The CDR3 bases are TGTGCCAGCACCATTTCTCCGGGGAGCCGCTCTGGGGCCAACGTCCTGACTTTC. The chain has TRBV2 and TRBJ2-6; possibly TRBD2 for D (5 bases). The CDR3 runs to 18 residues. The V and J ends lost 7 bases and 0 bases respectively, with 19 bases between them. Germline V gene sequence: CDR1 SNHLY, CDR2 FYNNEI.

In this sample, this clonotype turned up many times. The rearrangement joins TRBV18 to TRBJ2-6; D ambiguous. The germline V gene has CDR1 KGHSH and CDR2 LQKENI. The CDR3 has 17 residues. Trimming removed 2 bases at V and 4 bases at J, with 15 bases between. The CDR3 region is CASSPLTGQAGANVLTF. The CDR3, as DNA: TGTGCCAGCTCACCATTGACGGGCCAGGCGGGGGCCAACGTCCTGACTTTC.

This clonotype was seen ten or more times. The chain recombines TRBV6-6 with TRBJ2-3; D gene ambiguous. This CDR3 contains 13 residues. V dropped 5 bases and J dropped 2 bases, with 8 bases sitting between them. Germline V CDR1 and CDR2: MNHNY, SVGAGI (reference sequence). The CDR3 sequence is CASSQRATDTQYF. The CDR3 DNA reads as TGTGCCAGCAGTCAACGGGCCACAGATACGCAGTATTTT.

This clonotype has a count of ten or more. The chain combines TRBV5-1 with TRBJ2-1; 11 bases map to TRBD2. The CDR3 spans 15 residues. Trimming removed 4 bases from V and 7 bases from J; junction bases left unmatched: 7. The germline gives CDR1 SGHRS, CDR2 YFSETQ. CDR3 sequence reads: CASSPSGGLGNEQFF. The CDR3 DNA is TGCGCCAGCAGCCCTAGCGGGGGGCTCGGGAATGAGCAGTTCTTC.

Ten or more counts support this clonotype. This rearrangement joins TRBV6-1 to TRBJ1-2; D is possibly TRBD1 (6 bases). The germline gives CDR1 MNHNS, CDR2 SASEGT. This CDR3 contains 16 residues. Trimming took off 6 bases at V and 6 bases at J, with 23 bases between the two ends. DNA of the CDR3: TGTGCCAGCAGCAGGCAGGGGACGTTTCCAACTCATGGCTACACCTTC. Amino acids: CASSRQGTFPTHGYTF.

This clonotype was seen only a few times. The chain uses TRBV7-8 and TRBJ2-1, with D hard to call. The germline gives CDR1 SGHVS, CDR2 FQNEAQ. The CDR3 consists of 14 residues. The V end was cut by 6 bases, the J end by 2 bases, with 11 bases between. The CDR3 reads CASRPKRPYNEQFF. Here the CDR3 DNA reads TGTGCCAGCAGACCGAAGCGCCCCTACAATGAGCAGTTCTTC.

This clonotype was seen at least ten times. The V gene is TRBV28, the J gene TRBJ2-2; D assignment may be TRBD1 or TRBD2 (5 bases each). V was shortened by 5 bases and J by 4 bases, with 14 bases between the two germline ends. In germline, CDR1 is MDHEN, CDR2 SYDVKM. The CDR3 length is 15 residues. The CDR3 bases are TGTGCCAGCAGTCTCCGTGTTGGGGGCACCGGGGAGCTGTTTTTT. It specifies CASSLRVGGTGELFF.

This clonotype was picked up many times. This rearrangement joins TRBV3-1 to TRBJ1-2, with D hard to call. Trimming took off 0 bases at V and 8 bases at J, with 7 bases between the two ends. Germline V CDR1 and CDR2: LGHDT, YNNKEL (reference sequence). This CDR3 is built from 12 residues. The CDR3 region is CASSQDPDGYTF. The CDR3 nucleotides read TGTGCCAGCAGCCAAGATCCGGACGGCTACACCTTC.

This clonotype came up many times. V is TRBV27 and J is TRBJ2-1; 8 bases map to TRBD2. The ends lost 3 bases at V and 9 bases at J; junction bases unmatched: 10. Germline loops: CDR1 MNHEY, CDR2 SMNVEV (reference sequence). There are 15 residues in the CDR3. CDR3: CASSLLSGRAGEQFF. DNA for the CDR3: TGTGCCAGCAGTTTGCTCTCCGGGAGGGCAGGTGAGCAGTTCTTC.

In its sample, this clonotype was seen many times. The rearrangement joins TRBV5-6 to TRBJ2-4, with 8 bases fitting TRBD1. CDR1 is SGHDT, CDR2 YYEEEE, per germline. This CDR3 contains 17 residues. V dropped 0 bases and J dropped 2; count of bases not matched to a gene: 7. The CDR3 bases are TGTGCCAGCAGCTTGGAGGCAGGGGGCCGATCCAAAAACATTCAGTACTTC. Its translation is CASSLEAGGRSKNIQYF. The full variable domain, with the rest looked up from reference TRBV5-6 and TRBJ2-4, is DAGVTQSPTHLIKTRGQQVTLRCSPKSGHDTVSWYQQALGQGPQFIFQYYEEEERQRGNFPDRFSGHQFPNYSSELNVNALLLGDSALYLCASSLEAGGRSKNIQYFGAGTRLSVL.

This clonotype appeared many times. The rearrangement uses TRBV20-1 and TRBJ2-1, with a tentative D call TRBD1 (5 bases). CDR1 DFQATT and CDR2 SNEGSKA come from the germline V gene (reference sequence). The CDR3 length is 13 residues. The ends were cut back, 5 bases at V and 5 bases at J, with 13 bases in the middle. CDR3 loop: CSARQGWDNEQFF. The DNA for the CDR3 is TGCAGTGCTCGGCAGGGTTGGGACAATGAGCAGTTCTTC.

This clonotype was detected ten times or more. Compared with germline, one end of the junction differs, possibly owing to a read error. The chain carries TRBV7-6 and TRBJ1-4, with D unclear. This CDR3 is 13 amino acids long. Germline V gene data show CDR1 as SGHVS and CDR2 as FNYEAQ. CDR3 nucleotide sequence: TGTGCCAGCAGCTTAGAGCGGAACCGCGGCCTGACTTTT. Its translation is CASSLERNRGLTF.

In its sample, this clonotype was seen many times. The rearrangement uses TRBV5-1 and TRBJ1-2; 11 nucleotides agree with TRBD1. The junction had 11 bases not matched to a gene; V was cut back by 7 bases and J by 3 bases. The CDR3 contains 16 residues. Germline-derived CDR1 and CDR2 are SGHRS and YFSETQ. In DNA form, the CDR3 reads TGCGCCAGCCTCTGGGTTCCGGGACAGGGGGACTATGGCTACACCTTC. This sequence encodes CASLWVPGQGDYGYTF. Together with reference TRBV5-1 and TRBJ1-2, the CDR3 gives the full variable domain: KAGVTQTPRYLIKTRGQQVTLSCSPISGHRSVSWYQQTPGQGLQFLFEYFSETQRNKGNFPGRFSGRQFSNSRSEMNVSTLELGDSALYLCASLWVPGQGDYGYTFGSGTRLTVV.

This clonotype was detected ten times or more. The chain couples TRBV5-1 to TRBJ1-5; D is unclear. V dropped 4 bases and J dropped 7 bases, with 18 bases sitting between them. Germline values: CDR1 SGHRS, CDR2 YFSETQ. The CDR3 has 15 residues. The CDR3 sequence is CASSPQAGAYQPQHF. For the CDR3, the DNA is TGCGCCAGCAGCCCTCAGGCTGGAGCCTACCAGCCCCAGCATTTT.

This clonotype was counted many times. The chain combines TRBV27 with TRBJ1-2, with D possibly being TRBD1 (5 bases). V lost 0 bases, J lost 5 bases, and 22 bases lay in between. The CDR3 consists of 18 residues. Germline V CDR1 and CDR2: MNHEY, SMNVEV (reference sequence). Here the CDR3 reads CASSLSRGRLGQPYGYTF. CDR3 in DNA: TGTGCCAGCAGTTTATCAAGGGGACGGCTGGGCCAGCCTTATGGCTACACCTTC.